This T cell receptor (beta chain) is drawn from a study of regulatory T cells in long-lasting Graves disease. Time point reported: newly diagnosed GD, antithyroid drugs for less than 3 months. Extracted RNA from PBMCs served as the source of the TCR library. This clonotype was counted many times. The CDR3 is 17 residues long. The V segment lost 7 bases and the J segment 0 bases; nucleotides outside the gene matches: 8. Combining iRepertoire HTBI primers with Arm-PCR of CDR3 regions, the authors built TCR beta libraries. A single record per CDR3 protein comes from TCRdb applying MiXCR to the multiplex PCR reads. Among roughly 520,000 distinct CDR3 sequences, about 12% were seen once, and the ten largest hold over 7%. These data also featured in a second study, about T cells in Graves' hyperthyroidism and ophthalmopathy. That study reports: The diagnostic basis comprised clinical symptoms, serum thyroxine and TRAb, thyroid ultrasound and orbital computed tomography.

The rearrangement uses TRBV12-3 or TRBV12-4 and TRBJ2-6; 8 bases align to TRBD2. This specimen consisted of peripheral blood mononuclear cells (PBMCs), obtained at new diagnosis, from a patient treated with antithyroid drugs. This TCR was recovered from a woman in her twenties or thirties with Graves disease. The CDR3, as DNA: TGTGCCAGCACCCGAGCGGGAGCCGTCTCTGGGGCCAACGTCCTGACTTTC. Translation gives CASTRAGAVSGANVLTF.